This TCR beta chain derives from a study of siplizumab effects on memory and regulatory T cells. Study-wide results and limits: Whether proliferating Tregs in siplizumab cultures suppress was not functionally confirmed. For mappable alloreactive CD4+ clones, the mean Treg-derived fraction was approximately 70% with siplizumab and 26.9% in controls. Of the alloreactive clones, only a minor fraction mapped to unstimulated subsets. Naive T cells seemed more diverse than memory cells; they also seemed major alloresponse contributors.

In germline, CDR1 is SGHNT, CDR2 YYREEE (reference sequence). V gave up 2 bases and J gave up 1 base, with 8 bases separating them. CDR3 length: 14 amino acids. In regard to this clone: Its antigen is currently unknown.

TCRdb's copy holds only in-frame clones and misses some; the assay was immunoSEQ multiplex PCR. The data contain some 97,000 clones, about 91% of them seen just once; the ten biggest clones take up 0.15%. The chain links TRBV5-4 to TRBJ2-3; D uncertain. Sequenced input: CD4+ T cells sorted from blood. This clonotype originated in a human donor in good health. The CDR3 DNA reads as TGTGCCAGCAGCTTCCCTTTTCGCACAGATACGCAGTATTTT. It codes for CASSFPFRTDTQYF.